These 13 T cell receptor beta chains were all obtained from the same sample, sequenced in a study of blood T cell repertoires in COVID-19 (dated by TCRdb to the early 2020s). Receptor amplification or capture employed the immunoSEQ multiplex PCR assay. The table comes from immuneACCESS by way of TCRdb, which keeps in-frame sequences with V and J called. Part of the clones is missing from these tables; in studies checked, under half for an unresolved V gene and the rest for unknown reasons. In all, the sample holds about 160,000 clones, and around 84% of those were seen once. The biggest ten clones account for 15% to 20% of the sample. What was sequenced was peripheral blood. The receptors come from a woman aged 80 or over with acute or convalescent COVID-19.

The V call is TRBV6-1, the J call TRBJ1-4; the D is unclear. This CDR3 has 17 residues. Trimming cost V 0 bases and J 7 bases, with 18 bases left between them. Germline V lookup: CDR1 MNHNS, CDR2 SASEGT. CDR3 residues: CASSEAIIGLLSEKLFF. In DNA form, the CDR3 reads TGTGCCAGCAGTGAAGCGATAATTGGACTCCTGAGTGAAAAACTGTTTTTT.

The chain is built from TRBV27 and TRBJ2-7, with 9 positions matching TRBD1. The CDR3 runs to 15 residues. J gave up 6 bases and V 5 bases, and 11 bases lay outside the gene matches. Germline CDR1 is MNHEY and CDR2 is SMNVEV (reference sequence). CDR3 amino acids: CASSLSRTGESEQYF. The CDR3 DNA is TGTGCCAGCAGTCTTTCCCGGACAGGGGAAAGCGAGCAGTACTTC.

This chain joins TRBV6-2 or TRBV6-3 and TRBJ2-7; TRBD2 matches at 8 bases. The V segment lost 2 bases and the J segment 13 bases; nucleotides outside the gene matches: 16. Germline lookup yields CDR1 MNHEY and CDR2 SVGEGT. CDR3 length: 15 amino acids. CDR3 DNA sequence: TGTGCCAGCAGTTACGGAAGTTCAGCGGGAGTCTTACAATACTTC. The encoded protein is CASSYGSSAGVLQYF.

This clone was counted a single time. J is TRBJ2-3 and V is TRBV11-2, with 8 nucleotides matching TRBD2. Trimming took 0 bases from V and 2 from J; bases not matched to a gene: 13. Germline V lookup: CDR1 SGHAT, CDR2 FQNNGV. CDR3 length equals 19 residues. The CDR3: CASSLDEGLAGINTDTQYF. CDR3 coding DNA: TGTGCCAGCAGCTTAGACGAGGGATTAGCGGGGATTAACACAGATACGCAGTATTTT.

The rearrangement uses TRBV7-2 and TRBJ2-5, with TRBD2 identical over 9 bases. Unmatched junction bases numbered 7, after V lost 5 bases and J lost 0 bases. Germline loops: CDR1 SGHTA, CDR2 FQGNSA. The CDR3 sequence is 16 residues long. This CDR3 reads CASSPRTSVDQETQYF. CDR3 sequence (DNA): TGTGCCAGCAGCCCCCGGACTAGCGTGGACCAAGAGACCCAGTACTTC.

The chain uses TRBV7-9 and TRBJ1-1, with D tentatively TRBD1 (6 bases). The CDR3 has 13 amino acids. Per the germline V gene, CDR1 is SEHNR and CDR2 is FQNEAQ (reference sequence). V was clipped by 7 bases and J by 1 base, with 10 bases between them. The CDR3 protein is CASITDRNTEAFF. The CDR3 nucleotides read TGTGCCAGCATCACGGACAGGAACACTGAAGCTTTCTTT.

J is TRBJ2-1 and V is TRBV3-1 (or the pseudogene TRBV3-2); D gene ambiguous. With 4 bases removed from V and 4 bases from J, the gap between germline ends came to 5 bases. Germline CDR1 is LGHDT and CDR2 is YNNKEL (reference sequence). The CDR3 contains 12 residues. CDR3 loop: CASSPEYNEQFF. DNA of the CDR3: TGTGCCAGCAGCCCGGAGTACAATGAGCAGTTCTTC.

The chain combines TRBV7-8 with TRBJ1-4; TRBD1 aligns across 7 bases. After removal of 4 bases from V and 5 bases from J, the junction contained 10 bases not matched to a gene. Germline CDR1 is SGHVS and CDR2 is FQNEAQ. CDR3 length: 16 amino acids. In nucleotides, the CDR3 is TGTGCCAGCAGCTCCCGAACGGGACAGCCAAATGAAAAACTGTTTTTT. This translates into CASSSRTGQPNEKLFF.

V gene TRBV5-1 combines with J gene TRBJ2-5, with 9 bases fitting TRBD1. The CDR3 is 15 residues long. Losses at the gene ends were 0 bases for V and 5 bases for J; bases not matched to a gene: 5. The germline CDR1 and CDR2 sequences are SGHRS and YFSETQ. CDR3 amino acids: CASSLDGTGRETQYF. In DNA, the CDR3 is TGCGCCAGCAGCTTGGACGGGACAGGGAGGGAGACCCAGTACTTC.

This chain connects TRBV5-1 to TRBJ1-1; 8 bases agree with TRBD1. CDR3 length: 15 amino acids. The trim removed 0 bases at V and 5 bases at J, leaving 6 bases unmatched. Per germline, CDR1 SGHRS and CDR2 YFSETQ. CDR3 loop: CASSLETGAGTEAFF. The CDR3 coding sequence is TGCGCCAGCAGCTTGGAGACAGGGGCAGGGACTGAAGCTTTCTTT.

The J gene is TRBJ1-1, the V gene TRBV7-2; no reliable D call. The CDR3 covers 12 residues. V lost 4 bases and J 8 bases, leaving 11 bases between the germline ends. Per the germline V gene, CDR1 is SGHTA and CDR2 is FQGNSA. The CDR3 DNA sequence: TGTGCCAGCAGCTCGAGGTGGAAAGAAGCTTTCTTT. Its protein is CASSSRWKEAFF.

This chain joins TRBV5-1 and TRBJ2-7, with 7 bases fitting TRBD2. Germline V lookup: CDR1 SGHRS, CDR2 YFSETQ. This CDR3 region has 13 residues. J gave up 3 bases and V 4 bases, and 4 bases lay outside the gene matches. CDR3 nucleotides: TGCGCCAGCAGCCCTACTAGCGTCTACGAGCAGTACTTC. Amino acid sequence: CASSPTSVYEQYF.

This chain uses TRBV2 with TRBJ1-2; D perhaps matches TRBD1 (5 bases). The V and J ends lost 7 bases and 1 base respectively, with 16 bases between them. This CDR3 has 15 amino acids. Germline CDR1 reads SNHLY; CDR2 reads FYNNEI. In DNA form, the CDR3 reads TGTGCCAGCAAATCGACGGGGGTTGGTAACTATGGCTACACCTTC. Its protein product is CASKSTGVGNYGYTF.